This TCR beta chain was documented in a study of spatial heterogeneity in lung cancer. Study-level background: Alpha-chain detections were consistently fewer than beta-chain detections among the sequences. Findings of the study overall: Relative to follow-up, resection was when ubiquitous expanded tumor TCRs appeared more in blood.

All TCR cDNA molecules were individually tagged with a unique molecular identifier. TCRdb re-called the 5' RACE reads with MiXCR, one entry per CDR3 protein. The sample has about 38,000 distinct CDR3 sequences, roughly 8% seen once. This clonotype was picked up many times. Antigen unknown. Germline V CDR1 and CDR2: SNHLY, FYNNEI. The CDR3 spans 13 residues. V shed 2 bases and J shed 5 bases, with 9 bases lying between them. Time point meaning: sample taken at primary tumor resection. Whole RNA came from tumor, nontumor lung or frozen PBMC and was sequenced without being sorted. The sequence derives from a male donor with early-stage non-small cell lung cancer. The chain uses TRBV2 and TRBJ1-2, with D unclear. The specimen was PBMCs, collected at surgery. The CDR3, as DNA: TGTGCCAGCAGTGAATTGGACCGGTATGGCTACACCTTC. This codes for CASSELDRYGYTF.